What follows is one T cell receptor beta chain and its context. Its antigen specificity is not known. No base quality values were provided; no much bigger clone lies one nucleotide off. The data are from a study of CDR3 diversity in severe acne (dated by TCRdb to about 2019). The CDR1 and CDR2 encoded by the germline V gene are SGHTA and FQGNSA. Between the V and J ends, shortened by 3 bases and 0 bases respectively, the junction contains 15 bases. The CDR3 measures 16 amino acids from cysteine to phenylalanine. Only the CDR3 portion is preserved as DNA: 48 bases, with reading frame beginning at the first base. The library was prepared using PCR. Data came from an Illumina HiSeq 2000. The public sequencing data were trimmed at Q25 with fastp and processed into clonotypes with MiXCR by TCRdb, which kept only in-frame beta chains. Records with the same CDR3 protein are collapsed into one entry carrying the most frequent genes and DNA. The sample table holds 84,000 or so distinct CDR3 sequences, of which roughly 52% were seen once. Around a tenth of the sample lies in the top ten.

The sample was blood. This clonotype originated in a male donor in good health, serving as a control. The chain joins TRBV7-2 to TRBJ2-7; TRBD1 is possibly the D segment (9 matching bases). The DNA sequence is TGTGCCAGCAGCTTTCGGGGGGGACAGGGCTCCTACGAGCAGTACTTC. This sequence encodes CASSFRGGQGSYEQYF.